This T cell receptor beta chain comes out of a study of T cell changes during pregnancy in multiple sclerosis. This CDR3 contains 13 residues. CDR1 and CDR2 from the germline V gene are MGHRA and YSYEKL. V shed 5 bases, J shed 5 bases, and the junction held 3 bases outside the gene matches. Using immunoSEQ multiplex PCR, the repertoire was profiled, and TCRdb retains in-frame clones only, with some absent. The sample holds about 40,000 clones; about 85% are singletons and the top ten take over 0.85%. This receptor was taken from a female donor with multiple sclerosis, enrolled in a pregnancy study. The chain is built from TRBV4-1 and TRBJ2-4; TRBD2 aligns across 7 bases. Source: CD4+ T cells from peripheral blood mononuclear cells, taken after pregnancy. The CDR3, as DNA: TGCGCCAGCAGCAGGGGAGGGGAAAACATTCAGTACTTC. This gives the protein CASSRGGENIQYF.